This is a list of T cell receptor beta chains from one sample in a study of Graves' ophthalmopathy and Graves' hyperthyroidism. TCRdb fed the multiplex PCR reads into MiXCR, producing one record per CDR3 protein. The sample includes a few hundred thousand distinct CDR3 sequences, around a fifth of them seen just once. Sequenced material: peripheral blood. Every receptor here comes from a woman aged 45-65 years with Graves' ophthalmopathy. Each CDR3 is given with its conserved first and last residue.

V gene: TRBV19; J gene: TRBJ2-2; CDR3 protein: CASSRTGVVVTGELFF
V gene: TRBV20-1; J gene: TRBJ2-7; CDR3 protein: CSARDRGAYEQYF
V gene: TRBV24-1; J gene: TRBJ2-5; CDR3 protein: CATSDLSVGQKETQYF
V gene: TRBV7-9; J gene: TRBJ1-1; CDR3 protein: CASSPHGAEAFF
V gene: TRBV28; J gene: TRBJ2-5; CDR3 protein: CASLQGIQETQYF
V gene: TRBV6-5; J gene: TRBJ1-5; CDR3 protein: CASSLGAGGNQPQHF
V gene: TRBV7-2; J gene: TRBJ1-2; CDR3 protein: CASSSRDYGYTF
V gene: TRBV9; J gene: TRBJ2-7; CDR3 protein: CASSVSDSGGSYEQYF
V gene: TRBV12-3/TRBV12-4; J gene: TRBJ2-2; CDR3 protein: CASSLARGTNTGELFF
V gene: TRBV6-1; J gene: TRBJ2-7; CDR3 protein: CASSPRGGQGQQYF
V gene: TRBV30; J gene: TRBJ1-6; CDR3 protein: CAWSEGTGNSPLHF
V gene: TRBV19; J gene: TRBJ2-5; CDR3 protein: CASSIPGGRETQYF
V gene: TRBV29-1; J gene: TRBJ1-2; CDR3 protein: CSPNGYTF
V gene: TRBV9; J gene: TRBJ2-5; CDR3 protein: CASSARGGTQYF
V gene: TRBV6-5; J gene: TRBJ1-5; CDR3 protein: CASTRGHSGNQPQHF
V gene: TRBV10-3; J gene: TRBJ2-5; CDR3 protein: CAISERQGARGETQYF
V gene: TRBV12-3/TRBV12-4; J gene: TRBJ2-6; CDR3 protein: CASSSGVSGANVLTF
V gene: TRBV9; J gene: TRBJ2-2; CDR3 protein: CASSVASGRQVGELFF
V gene: TRBV6-5; J gene: TRBJ1-3; CDR3 protein: CASSRLGNGNTIYF
V gene: TRBV28; J gene: TRBJ1-1; CDR3 protein: CASSRGTFMNTEAFF
V gene: TRBV5-1; J gene: TRBJ1-5; CDR3 protein: CASSLSGKGPQHF
V gene: TRBV30; J gene: TRBJ2-7; CDR3 protein: CAWGRSGAGAYEQYF
V gene: TRBV15; J gene: TRBJ1-5; CDR3 protein: CATSRQNGQPQHF
V gene: TRBV4-2; J gene: TRBJ2-7; CDR3 protein: CASSQVESTEQYF
V gene: TRBV6-1; J gene: TRBJ1-3; CDR3 protein: CASSEVSRVAGNTIYF
V gene: TRBV27; J gene: TRBJ1-6; CDR3 protein: CASSSTGPLHF
V gene: TRBV29-1; J gene: TRBJ1-2; CDR3 protein: CSVESSPPNYGYTF
V gene: TRBV20-1; J gene: TRBJ1-3; CDR3 protein: CSARVPGGLNSGNTIYF
V gene: TRBV7-2; J gene: TRBJ2-7; CDR3 protein: CASSPTGQGNYEQYF
V gene: TRBV20-1; J gene: TRBJ2-7; CDR3 protein: CSAPTSTEQYF
V gene: TRBV30; J gene: TRBJ2-6; CDR3 protein: CAWSFGANVLTF
V gene: TRBV27; J gene: TRBJ2-7; CDR3 protein: CASSQNRAGTGVEEQYF
V gene: TRBV27; J gene: TRBJ1-1; CDR3 protein: CASRERRVNTEAFF
V gene: TRBV24-1; J gene: TRBJ2-7; CDR3 protein: CATSDRDRGTDEQYF
V gene: TRBV12-3/TRBV12-4; J gene: TRBJ2-2; CDR3 protein: CASSLIRRAYTGELFF
V gene: TRBV6-1; J gene: TRBJ1-1; CDR3 protein: CASSDQGQNTEAFF
V gene: TRBV6-1; J gene: TRBJ1-1; CDR3 protein: CASTTGEVTEAFF